A selection of T cell receptor beta chains follows, all from one sample in a study of blood T cell repertoires in COVID-19. Sequenced by immunoSEQ multiplex PCR; TCRdb stores in-frame clones only, minus some. Of 180,000 or so clones in the sample, around 86% were seen once. The sample consisted of peripheral blood. Source of these receptors: a woman in her twenties or thirties with active or convalescent COVID-19. CDR3s include the opening cysteine and the closing phenylalanine or tryptophan. The D gene is left open where the match is weak. Size is omitted from some rows. Given values are once, few, many or a class for expanded clones.

TRBD2	.	TRBV3-1/TRBV3-2	TRBJ2-5	CASSSGLAGGPPPGETQYF	TGTGCCAGCAGCTCCGGACTAGCGGGGGGGCCACCCCCCGGTGAGACCCAGTACTTC
TRBD2	once	TRBV11-3	TRBJ2-2	CASSPGLAGGTGELFF	TGTGCCAGCAGCCCGGGACTAGCGGGGGGCACCGGGGAGCTGTTTTTT
TRBD1	.	TRBV10-3	TRBJ2-7	CAISETTGTAYEQYF	TGTGCCATCAGTGAAACTACCGGGACAGCCTACGAGCAGTACTTC
TRBD1	.	TRBV11-3	TRBJ2-7	CASSLRGTGVSYEQYF	TGTGCCAGCAGCCTAAGGGGGACAGGCGTTTCCTACGAGCAGTACTTC
.	.	TRBV5-1	TRBJ1-6	CASSLAGSQGNSPLHF	TGCGCCAGCAGCTTGGCCGGCAGCCAGGGGAATTCACCCCTCCACTTT
TRBD2	.	TRBV7-9	TRBJ2-1	CASSSGSYNEQFF	TGTGCCAGTTCTAGCGGGAGTTACAATGAGCAGTTCTTC
.	.	TRBV7-9	TRBJ2-1	CASSHPGQGSNEQFF	TGTGCCAGCAGCCACCCTGGGCAGGGGAGCAATGAGCAGTTCTTC
TRBD2	.	TRBV3-1/TRBV3-2	TRBJ2-3	CASSHTAAGVDTQYF	TGTGCCAGCAGCCATACTGCAGCGGGAGTTGATACGCAGTATTTT
TRBD2	.	TRBV5-1	TRBJ2-1	CASSFRLAGEFYNEQFF	TGCGCCAGCAGCTTCCGACTAGCGGGGGAATTCTACAATGAGCAGTTCTTC
.	once	TRBV6-4	TRBJ2-6	CASSLDLLQSNSGANVLTF	TGTGCCAGCAGTTTGGATCTCTTACAGAGTAACTCTGGGGCCAACGTCCTGACTTTC
.	.	TRBV6-5	TRBJ1-2	CASSLGQRYGYTF	TGTGCCAGCAGCCTTGGACAGCGGTATGGCTACACCTTC
TRBD2	.	TRBV7-9	TRBJ2-3	CASSSIAGGPSDTQYF	TGTGCCAGCAGCTCAATAGCGGGAGGGCCTTCAGATACGCAGTATTTT
TRBD1	few	TRBV18	TRBJ1-1	CASRQGSTMNTEAFF	TGTGCCAGTAGACAGGGGAGTACTATGAACACTGAAGCTTTCTTT
TRBD1	.	TRBV10-1	TRBJ1-2	CASSSGTGISGYTF	TGCGCCAGCAGTTCCGGGACAGGGATAAGTGGCTACACCTTC
.	.	TRBV7-9	TRBJ2-2	CASSLRVPLGTGELFF	TGTGCCAGCAGCCTCAGGGTCCCGCTCGGCACCGGGGAGCTGTTTTTT
TRBD1	.	TRBV2	TRBJ1-2	CASSEQGAADYGYTF	TGTGCCAGCAGTGAACAGGGGGCCGCGGACTATGGCTACACCTTC
.	.	TRBV7-9	TRBJ2-1	CASSPDRSHEQFF	TGTGCCAGCAGCCCCGACAGATCCCATGAGCAGTTCTTC
.	.	TRBV30	TRBJ1-3	CAWTRRLSGNTIYF	TGTGCCTGGACCCGCAGGCTCTCTGGAAACACCATATATTTT
TRBD1	.	TRBV28	TRBJ1-1	CASSPETGAVEAFF	TGTGCCAGCAGTCCTGAGACAGGGGCTGTTGAAGCTTTCTTT
.	.	TRBV6-2/TRBV6-3	TRBJ1-5	CASSYRVGGSNQPQHF	TGTGCCAGCAGTTACAGGGTGGGAGGGTCCAATCAGCCCCAGCATTTT
TRBD1	.	TRBV4-2	TRBJ1-2	CASSQLRQGQDGYTF	TGTGCCAGCAGCCAATTGAGACAGGGGCAGGATGGCTACACCTTC
TRBD2	.	TRBV13	TRBJ2-5	CASTKWREDQETQYF	TGTGCCAGCACCAAATGGCGGGAGGACCAAGAGACCCAGTACTTC
TRBD1	.	TRBV5-4	TRBJ2-7	CASSTGQVSHEQYF	TGTGCCAGCAGCACGGGACAGGTCAGCCACGAGCAGTACTTC
TRBD1	.	TRBV5-4	TRBJ1-2	CASSLARGNYGYTF	TGTGCCAGCAGCTTGGCCAGGGGGAACTATGGCTACACCTTC
.	.	TRBV10-1	TRBJ1-2	CASSQGSNYGYTF	TGCGCCAGCTCCCAGGGGAGTAACTATGGCTACACCTTC
TRBD1	.	TRBV6-5	TRBJ1-2	CASIRTGGNYGYTF	TGTGCCAGCATCCGGACAGGGGGCAACTATGGCTACACCTTC
.	.	TRBV2	TRBJ1-4	CASSRTVNEKLFF	TGTGCCAGCAGTCGGACAGTAAATGAAAAACTGTTTTTT
TRBD1	.	TRBV11-3	TRBJ2-2	CASSARDRGHGELFF	TGTGCCAGCAGCGCCCGGGACAGGGGCCACGGGGAGCTGTTTTTT
.	.	TRBV7-9	TRBJ2-3	CASSFLPPGTDTQYF	TGTGCCAGCAGCTTTCTTCCTCCGGGCACAGATACGCAGTATTTT
.	.	TRBV6-5	TRBJ1-5	CAGRTGLYSNQPQHF	TGTGCCGGCAGAACAGGGCTATATAGCAATCAGCCCCAGCATTTT
.	.	TRBV7-7	TRBJ2-7	CASSLSSAGEQYF	TGTGCTAGCAGCTTGTCCTCCGCGGGGGAGCAGTACTTC
.	.	TRBV30	TRBJ1-5	CAWSVTGGQPQHF	TGTGCCTGGAGTGTTACGGGGGGCCAGCCCCAGCATTTT
.	.	TRBV6-6	TRBJ1-1	CASSYLIGGPEAFF	TGTGCCAGCAGTTACCTTATTGGGGGCCCTGAAGCTTTCTTT
.	.	TRBV11-2	TRBJ2-5	CASNFDRKQETQYF	TGTGCCAGCAACTTCGACAGGAAACAAGAGACCCAGTACTTC
TRBD1	.	TRBV6-5	TRBJ1-1	CASSRGTDTEAFF	TGTGCCAGCAGCCGCGGGACAGACACTGAAGCTTTCTTT
TRBD1	.	TRBV23-1	TRBJ2-1	CASSRDRGEDEQFF	TGCGCCAGCAGTCGGGACAGGGGGGAAGATGAGCAGTTCTTC
TRBD2	.	TRBV18	TRBJ2-1	CASSPTGTNYNEQFF	TGTGCCAGCTCACCTACCGGGACTAACTACAATGAGCAGTTCTTC
TRBD1	.	TRBV29-1	TRBJ2-1	CSVGDSEYNEQFF	TGCAGCGTTGGGGACAGCGAATACAATGAGCAGTTCTTC
TRBD2	.	TRBV10-3	TRBJ2-3	CAIRDYSTDTQYF	TGTGCCATAAGGGACTACAGCACAGATACGCAGTATTTT
.	.	TRBV2	TRBJ1-3	CASGRLTSGNTIYF	TGTGCCAGCGGCCGTCTTACCTCCGGAAACACCATATATTTT